Below, 29 T cell receptor beta chains from the same sample are listed, as sequenced in a study of blood T cell repertoires in COVID-19. Only in-frame clones appear in the TCRdb table, and some are missing; sequencing was by immunoSEQ multiplex PCR. The repertoire holds roughly 140,000 clones, with 65% to 85% as singletons. Sequenced material: peripheral blood. These receptors all come from a man aged 45-65 years with active or convalescent COVID-19.

This rearrangement joins TRBV28 to TRBJ2-1; TRBD1 is a possible D gene (5 bases). CDR1 MDHEN and CDR2 SYDVKM come from the germline V gene. CDR3 length: 15 residues. V lost 2 bases, J lost 7 bases, and 15 bases lay in between. CDR3 residues: CASSLQNNQGNEQFF. As DNA, the CDR3 is TGTGCCAGCAGTTTACAGAACAACCAGGGAAATGAGCAGTTCTTC.

The chain couples TRBV7-9 to TRBJ1-2; D is ambiguous. In germline, CDR1 is SEHNR, CDR2 FQNEAQ (reference sequence). This CDR3 comprises 14 residues. Trimming took off 3 bases at V and 0 bases at J, with 8 bases between the two ends. CDR3 protein: CASSFEGTNYGYTF. DNA of the CDR3: TGTGCCAGCAGCTTCGAGGGAACTAACTATGGCTACACCTTC.

This chain uses TRBV27 with TRBJ2-3; 9 positions agree with TRBD1. The J segment lost 5 bases and the V segment lost 3 bases, leaving 9 bases of the junction unmatched. In germline, CDR1 is MNHEY, CDR2 SMNVEV (reference sequence). This CDR3 spans 16 amino acids. The CDR3 DNA sequence: TGTGCCAGCAGTTTGAGGGACAGGGTATTCATAGATACGCAGTATTTT. Protein sequence: CASSLRDRVFIDTQYF.

This chain uses TRBV11-2 with TRBJ2-6; TRBD1 might be the D (6 bases). From germline, CDR1 is SGHAT and CDR2 FQNNGV. This CDR3 spans 16 amino acids. V was pared by 1 base and J by 2 bases, with 9 bases between. The DNA of the CDR3 is TGTGCCAGCAGCTTAGCTACAGGGACTGGGGCCAACGTCCTGACTTTC. As protein: CASSLATGTGANVLTF.

V gene TRBV28 combines with J gene TRBJ2-7; 11 positions agree with TRBD1. The junction had 4 bases not matched to a gene; V was cut back by 3 bases and J by 0 bases. The CDR3 runs to 16 residues. The germline V gene encodes CDR1 MDHEN and CDR2 SYDVKM. The CDR3 reads CASSLWTGGNSYEQYF. The CDR3 DNA follows: TGTGCCAGCAGTTTGTGGACAGGGGGCAACTCCTACGAGCAGTACTTC.

In DNA form, the CDR3 reads TGTGCCAGCAGGGGGACTGGCACCGGGGAGCTGTTTTTT. It translates to CASRGTGTGELFF. J is TRBJ2-2 and V is TRBV9; D might be TRBD2 (6 bases). This CDR3 is 13 amino acids long. Trimming stripped 5 bases from V and 4 bases from J, with 9 bases between. Germline-derived CDR1 and CDR2 are SGDLS and YYNGEE.

This clone was observed a single time. The chain couples TRBV27 to TRBJ1-6; 7 bases are shared with TRBD1. V shed 6 bases and J 10 bases; nucleotides not matched to a gene: 9. CDR1 and CDR2 (germline): MNHEY, SMNVEV (reference sequence). The CDR3 has 14 residues. In nucleotides, the CDR3 is TGTGCCAGCAGCCGACAGGGAATCGGATCACCCCTCCACTTT. It encodes CASSRQGIGSPLHF.

This chain connects TRBV7-2 to TRBJ1-1; no definite D call. There are 13 residues in the CDR3. Between the trimmed V and J ends, which lost 2 bases and 2 bases, there was a span of 6 bases. Germline values: CDR1 SGHTA, CDR2 FQGNSA. Here the CDR3 DNA reads TGTGCCAGCAGCTTACGGGGTAACACTGAAGCTTTCTTT. This codes for CASSLRGNTEAFF.

J is TRBJ2-3 and V is TRBV28; 13 bases align to TRBD2. The CDR3 spans 17 residues. The V gene end was trimmed by 5 bases and the J gene end by 2 bases; junction bases not matched to a gene: 7. The germline V gene encodes CDR1 MDHEN and CDR2 SYDVKM. CDR3 sequence: CASSRGTSGMSTDTQYF. The CDR3 DNA is TGTGCCAGCAGTAGGGGGACTAGCGGGATGTCCACAGATACGCAGTATTTT.

The rearrangement uses TRBV29-1 and TRBJ2-1; D is unresolved. Trimming removed 2 bases at V and 0 bases at J, with 8 bases between. The CDR3 is made up of 14 amino acids. Germline CDR1 is SQVTM and CDR2 is ANQGSEA. Here the CDR3 DNA reads TGCAGCGTTGAATCACAGATCTCCTACAATGAGCAGTTCTTC. This translates into CSVESQISYNEQFF.

The chain links TRBV24-1 to TRBJ2-5, with 10 bases fitting TRBD1. Unmatched junction bases numbered 7, after V lost 2 bases and J lost 5 bases. The germline V gene has CDR1 KGHDR and CDR2 SFDVKD. CDR3 size: 16 residues. The CDR3 nucleotides are TGTGCCACCAGTGATTCCCCGACAGGGGGCAGCGAGACCCAGTACTTC. Its translation is CATSDSPTGGSETQYF.

The chain recombines TRBV6-6 with TRBJ2-5; D possibly corresponds to TRBD1 (5 bases). Per germline, CDR1 MNHNY and CDR2 SVGAGI (reference sequence). Trimming stripped 0 bases from V and 6 bases from J, with 5 bases between. This CDR3 has 12 residues. The CDR3 region is CASSYSGQTQYF. As DNA, the CDR3 is TGTGCCAGCAGTTACTCGGGGCAGACCCAGTACTTC.

CDR3 nucleotide sequence: TGTGCCAGCAGCCAAGAGGGGACAGGGAACACTGAAGCTTTCTTT. Protein sequence: CASSQEGTGNTEAFF. The chain joins TRBV3-1 (or the pseudogene TRBV3-2) to TRBJ1-1, with 8 bases identical to TRBD1. The V and J ends lost 0 bases and 1 base, in that order; junction bases with no gene match: 1. Germline assignment: CDR1 LGHDT and CDR2 YNNKEL (reference sequence). The CDR3 totals 15 residues.

This clone appeared a few times. The genes are TRBV5-6 and TRBJ2-7; TRBD1 is a possible D gene (5 bases). The V gene lost 0 bases and the J gene lost 1 base, with 11 bases spanning the gap. The CDR3 is made up of 15 amino acids. Germline-derived CDR1 and CDR2 are SGHDT and YYEEEE. Here the CDR3 reads CASSLEGPGSYEQYF. CDR3 DNA: TGTGCCAGCAGCTTGGAGGGGCCAGGTTCCTACGAGCAGTACTTC. The full variable domain, with the rest looked up from reference TRBV5-6 and TRBJ2-7, is DAGVTQSPTHLIKTRGQQVTLRCSPKSGHDTVSWYQQALGQGPQFIFQYYEEEERQRGNFPDRFSGHQFPNYSSELNVNALLLGDSALYLCASSLEGPGSYEQYFGPGTRLTVT.

The chain carries TRBV11-2 and TRBJ2-2; 12 nucleotides line up with TRBD1. CDR1 and CDR2 from the germline V gene are SGHAT and FQNNGV. V lost 3 bases and J lost 5; bases outside the gene matches: 7. This CDR3 comprises 17 residues. The CDR3: CASSLGGQGAKTGELFF. The DNA for the CDR3 is TGTGCCAGCAGCTTGGGGGGACAGGGGGCTAAAACCGGGGAGCTGTTTTTT.

This chain connects TRBV6-1 to TRBJ1-1; D might be TRBD1 (6 bases). V was pared by 2 bases and J by 3 bases, with 13 bases between. Germline-derived CDR1 and CDR2 are MNHNS and SASEGT. There are 15 residues in the CDR3. CDR3 coding DNA: TGTGCCAGCAGTGAACAAAGGGGGGGATACACTGAAGCTTTCTTT. It specifies CASSEQRGGYTEAFF.

The chain combines TRBV7-9 with TRBJ1-3, with a possible D match to TRBD1 (6 bases). Germline lookup yields CDR1 SEHNR and CDR2 FQNEAQ (reference sequence). With 3 bases removed from V and 0 bases from J, the gap between germline ends came to 12 bases. This CDR3 spans 16 amino acids. CDR3 in DNA: TGTGCCAGCAGCTTTCAGGGGATATCCTCTGGAAACACCATATATTTT. The encoded protein is CASSFQGISSGNTIYF.

The V call is TRBV30, the J call TRBJ1-5; D is perhaps TRBD1 (5 bases). The germline V and J ends were trimmed by 2 bases and 1 base, with 12 bases remaining between them. This CDR3 region has 15 residues. CDR1 and CDR2 (germline): GTSNPN, SVGIG (reference sequence). The CDR3 spells CAWSRRGDSNQPQHF. The DNA of the CDR3 is TGTGCCTGGAGTCGTAGGGGCGACAGCAATCAGCCCCAGCATTTT.

The chain uses TRBV11-2 and TRBJ1-1; unclear D gene. Per germline, CDR1 SGHAT and CDR2 FQNNGV. Trimming removed 0 bases from V and 0 bases from J, with 11 bases in between. The CDR3 is 16 amino acids. The CDR3 region is CASSLEGSYVNTEAFF. CDR3 nucleotides: TGTGCCAGCAGCTTAGAGGGCAGTTATGTGAACACTGAAGCTTTCTTT.

The chain links TRBV29-1 to TRBJ1-1, with D possibly TRBD1 on 6 matching bases. The CDR3 has 13 residues. The germline gives CDR1 SQVTM, CDR2 ANQGSEA. V was trimmed by 7 bases and J by 4 bases, leaving 16 bases between them. CDR3 protein: CSANRAGGTEAFF. Here the CDR3 DNA reads TGCAGCGCAAACAGGGCGGGGGGCACTGAAGCTTTCTTT.

This clone occurred once. V is TRBV5-1 and J is TRBJ1-5; D ambiguous. This CDR3 contains 13 residues. Germline CDR1 reads SGHRS; CDR2 reads YFSETQ. Between the trimmed V and J ends, which lost 1 base and 6 bases, there was a span of 8 bases. CDR3 amino acids: CASSLLGSQPQHF. CDR3 in DNA: TGCGCCAGCAGCTTGTTGGGCAGTCAGCCCCAGCATTTT.

This clone was seen a handful of times. The chain couples TRBV18 to TRBJ1-5; 10 nucleotides match TRBD1. V gave up 6 bases and J gave up 5 bases; unmatched junction bases: 7. This CDR3 contains 15 residues. CDR1 and CDR2 from the germline V gene are KGHSH and LQKENI. The CDR3 sequence: CASSQGQGSDQPQHF. The CDR3, as DNA: TGTGCCAGCTCCCAGGGACAGGGGTCAGATCAGCCCCAGCATTTT.

CDR3 residues: CASSLGVERGDTQYF. The CDR3 DNA reads TGTGCCAGCAGCTTAGGCGTGGAGCGAGGAGATACGCAGTATTTT. This sequence joins TRBV7-2 and TRBJ2-3, with D unresolved. Trimming cost V 1 base and J 5 bases, with 13 bases left between them. Germline V gene lookup returns CDR1 SGHTA and CDR2 FQGNSA. The CDR3 extends over 15 amino acids.

This chain uses TRBV7-8 with TRBJ2-4; TRBD1 matches 9 bases. J lost 1 base, V lost 6 bases, and 7 bases had no gene match. Germline lookup yields CDR1 SGHVS and CDR2 FQNEAQ. The CDR3 loop spans 16 amino acids. CDR3: CASSDDRGLAKNIQYF. In DNA form, the CDR3 reads TGTGCCAGCAGTGATGACAGGGGGTTGGCCAAAAACATTCAGTACTTC. Looking up the rest from reference TRBV7-8 and TRBJ2-4 gives the full variable domain: GAGVSQSPRYKVAKRGQDVALRCDPISGHVSLFWYQQALGQGPEFLTYFQNEAQLDKSGLPSDRFFAERPEGSVSTLKIQRTQQEDSAVYLCASSDDRGLAKNIQYFGAGTRLSVL.

This clone was detected once. V usage is TRBV7-9 and J usage is TRBJ2-6; a possible D gene is TRBD1 (5 bases). Germline V gives CDR1 SEHNR, CDR2 FQNEAQ (reference sequence). The CDR3 length is 16 residues. Between the trimmed V and J ends, which lost 5 bases and 1 base, there was a span of 12 bases. The DNA of the CDR3 is TGTGCCAGCAGCGGGGCCCTGCCTTCTGGGGCCAACGTCCTGACTTTC. It yields the protein CASSGALPSGANVLTF. Full variable domain (missing parts from reference TRBV7-9 and TRBJ2-6): DTGVSQNPRHKITKRGQNVTFRCDPISEHNRLYWYRQTLGQGPEFLTYFQNEAQLEKSRLLSDRFSAERPKGSFSTLEIQRTEQGDSAMYLCASSGALPSGANVLTFGAGSRLTVL.

The chain is built from TRBV11-3 and TRBJ2-1, with D possibly matching TRBD2 (5 bases). V dropped 4 bases and J dropped 0 bases, with 10 bases sitting between them. The CDR3 extends over 15 amino acids. The V gene's germline CDR1 is SGHNT and CDR2 YENEEA. The CDR3 region is CASSSQRSSYNEQFF. CDR3 sequence (DNA): TGTGCCAGCAGCTCTCAGCGGAGCTCCTACAATGAGCAGTTCTTC.

This chain connects TRBV2 to TRBJ2-7; 7 bases map to TRBD1. Germline V gene lookup returns CDR1 SNHLY and CDR2 FYNNEI. J gave up 3 bases and V 6 bases, and 8 bases lay outside the gene matches. The CDR3 consists of 14 residues. In DNA, the CDR3 is TGTGCCAGCAGAGGGACAGCGAGCTTCTACGAGCAGTACTTC. Translating it yields CASRGTASFYEQYF. The full variable domain, completed using reference TRBV2 and TRBJ2-7, is EPEVTQTPSHQVTQMGQEVILRCVPISNHLYFYWYRQILGQKVEFLVSFYNNEISEKSEIFDDQFSVERPDGSNFTLKIRSTKLEDSAMYFCASRGTASFYEQYFGPGTRLTVT.

The V and J genes are TRBV29-1 and TRBJ2-5; no reliable D call. Germline CDR1 and CDR2: SQVTM and ANQGSEA. This CDR3 contains 9 residues. The CDR3 is CTASETQYF. The CDR3 DNA sequence: TGCACCGCATCGGAGACCCAGTACTTC.

This rearrangement joins TRBV19 to TRBJ1-2; D is unresolved. CDR3 size: 15 residues. Germline CDR1 LNHDA, CDR2 SQIVND (reference sequence). The V end was cut by 3 bases, the J end by 5 bases, with 16 bases between. The CDR3 reads CASSILDSYGYGYTF. In DNA form, the CDR3 reads TGTGCCAGTAGTATTCTCGACTCCTATGGGTATGGCTACACCTTC.